The source of this T cell receptor beta chain is a study of T cells in Graves' hyperthyroidism and ophthalmopathy. Across the whole study: The authors collected peripheral blood at initial diagnosis, before any treatment. Study-wide points: Blood held most thyroid clonotypes expanded above 0.001 frequency.

A note on this clonotype: Its target is not known.

RNA transcripts provided the source from which TCR beta CDR3 regions were amplified. HTBI primers were employed in a first-round RT-PCR of the TCR CDR3. A single record per CDR3 protein comes from TCRdb applying MiXCR to the multiplex PCR reads. Here the sample spans 650,000 to 700,000 distinct CDR3 sequences, approximately 15% being singletons. Patients aged 18 to 65 with hyperthyroidism were newly diagnosed, with duration under 2 months. The clonotype originates from a man aged 45-60 years with Graves' hyperthyroidism. The sequencing sample was made of blood.

The CDR3 loop reads CASSMRTANTGELFF. Here the CDR3 DNA reads TGTGCCAGTAGTATGAGGACAGCGAACACCGGGGAGCTGTTTTTT. V is TRBV19 and J is TRBJ2-2, with D possibly being TRBD1 (6 bases). The CDR3 runs to 15 residues. Per the germline V gene, CDR1 is LNHDA and CDR2 is SQIVND (reference sequence). Trimming pared 3 bases from V and 0 bases from J, leaving 8 bases between.